This T cell receptor beta chain was captured by sequencing in a study of immune cell composition in non-small cell lung cancer. In the study overall: Histologic subtype was mainly adenocarcinoma or squamous cell carcinoma. Study-wide findings and caveats: Adenocarcinomas with higher top tumour-associated clone frequency had more reactive TILs. Tumour-associated clones >0.5% occurred in roughly a third of adenocarcinomas, roughly 80% of squamous. Lung squamous cell carcinoma tumours had significantly higher top 10 clone scores and productive clonality than lung adenocarcinoma.

Points on this clone: Its antigen is as yet unknown.

After removal of 10 bases from V and 2 bases from J, the junction contained 15 bases not matched to a gene. Germline V gives CDR1 SGHNT, CDR2 YYREEE (reference sequence). The CDR3 is 17 residues long. The protocol was immunoSEQ multiplex PCR, while the TCRdb copy is restricted to in-frame clones and leaves out a portion. The table records about 7,000 clones, 60% to 75% of them present only once. Sequencing was carried out using lung tumor tissue. The chain recombines TRBV5-4 with TRBJ2-1; 10 nucleotides line up with TRBD2. This clonotype originated in a human donor with non-small cell lung cancer. Written as DNA, the CDR3 is TGTGCCGTACCAGGGCTAGCGGGAGTTCTCGCCTACAATGAGCAGTTCTTC. Translation: CAVPGLAGVLAYNEQFF.